Listed below are T cell receptor beta chains from one sample, sequenced in a study of patients and donors after allogeneic stem cell transplantation. MiXCR was run by TCRdb on the RT-PCR reads, yielding one entry per CDR3 protein. The table has around 160,000 distinct CDR3 sequences, about 30% seen once; the top ten hold 3.2%. Input material: blood, either unsorted or a sorted T cell fraction (not recorded which). These receptor sequences come from a human donor who was either an allogeneic HSCT recipient or a stem cell or donor lymphocyte infusion donor (not recorded which). It is not recorded whose cells these are; they may come from a transplant donor. Each CDR3 is given with its conserved first and last residue. A D gene is named only where the DNA matches it firmly. Only some rows state a clone size, as once, few, many or a class for expanded clones.

size	length	V	D	J	DNA	CDR3
.	10	TRBV10-3	TRBD2	TRBJ2-1	TGTGCCATCGGGGTGGGGAGGGAGTTCTTC	CAIGVGREFF
few	13	TRBV29-1	.	TRBJ2-2	TGCAGCGTTAACAGGGCCGACACCGGGGAGCTGTTTTTT	CSVNRADTGELFF
few	13	TRBV29-1	.	TRBJ2-7	TGCAGCGTTGAAGGGGGATCTAGCGCCGAGCAGTACTTC	CSVEGGSSAEQYF
.	13	TRBV12-3/TRBV12-4	.	TRBJ2-7	TGTGCCAGCAGTTTTGGGTCCCCGTACGAGCAGTACTTC	CASSFGSPYEQYF
.	15	TRBV3-1	TRBD1	TRBJ1-1	TGTGCCAGCAGCCAACCTGGACAGGGTGGCACTGAAGCTTTCTTT	CASSQPGQGGTEAFF
few	15	TRBV9	TRBD1	TRBJ1-2	TGTGCCAGCAGCCCTAAAAGTCAGGGGGCGGATGGCTACACCTTC	CASSPKSQGADGYTF
few	15	TRBV12-3/TRBV12-4	TRBD2	TRBJ2-5	TGTGCCAGCACCATCCAAGGACTAGCAGAAGAGACCCAGTACTTC	CASTIQGLAEETQYF
.	18	TRBV20-1	.	TRBJ2-1	TGCAGTGCTAGAGATGGACTGACCGGGGTTCTGTCCTACAATGAGCAGTTCTTC	CSARDGLTGVLSYNEQFF
few	13	TRBV20-1	TRBD1	TRBJ2-4	TGCAGTGCTTCTTACCGGGACAGAAGGATTCAGTACTTC	CSASYRDRRIQYF
few	15	TRBV27	TRBD1	TRBJ1-1	TGTGCCAGCAGCCGTGGTCGAGGGGGCGAAACTGAAGCTTTCTTT	CASSRGRGGETEAFF
.	17	TRBV12-3/TRBV12-4	TRBD2	TRBJ2-1	TGTGCCAGCAGACCCTACCTTGGGACTAGCGGATACAATGAGCAGTTCTTC	CASRPYLGTSGYNEQFF
.	13	TRBV2	.	TRBJ2-1	TGTGCCAGCCTGCAGGGGGGTTACAATGAGCAGTTCTTC	CASLQGGYNEQFF
.	15	TRBV7-2	TRBD2	TRBJ2-2	TGTGCCAGCAGCTTAGGACTAGCGCACACCGGGGAGCTGTTTTTT	CASSLGLAHTGELFF
few	15	TRBV20-1	TRBD2	TRBJ2-1	TGCAGTGCTAGAGATCTCGGGGGGGCGCGTCATGAGCAGTTCTTC	CSARDLGGARHEQFF
.	15	TRBV4-1	TRBD1	TRBJ2-7	TGCGCCAGCAGCCAAGATGGGACAGGGGCCTACGAGCAGTACTTC	CASSQDGTGAYEQYF
few	15	TRBV6-5	TRBD1	TRBJ2-7	TGTGCCAGCAGTTACTCGGGACAGGGGTACTACGAGCAGTACTTC	CASSYSGQGYYEQYF